The 20 T cell receptor beta chains reported below all come from one sample, sequenced in a study of T cell changes during pregnancy in multiple sclerosis. Some clones are missing from TCRdb's copy, which holds only in-frame ones; the method was immunoSEQ multiplex PCR. This sample yields roughly 12,000 clones, of which around 84% are seen a single time; about 11% belongs to the top ten. This sample comprised CD8+ T cells from peripheral blood mononuclear cells, obtained after pregnancy. These receptors were taken from a female donor in good health, enrolled as a control in a pregnancy study.

The genes are TRBV4-3 and TRBJ2-1; D call uncertain. Germline CDR1 LGHNA, CDR2 YSLEER. V was trimmed by 0 bases and J by 2 bases, leaving 8 bases between them. The CDR3 is made up of 15 amino acids. The CDR3, as DNA: TGCGCCAGCAGCCAAGATGCCAGTCCCTACAATGAGCAGTTCTTC. This translates into CASSQDASPYNEQFF.

This chain connects TRBV7-9 to TRBJ2-7, with TRBD2 matching 11 bases. CDR3 length: 16 amino acids. With 0 bases clipped from V and 5 bases from J, the junction kept 6 bases outside the gene matches. Germline V gene data show CDR1 as SEHNR and CDR2 as FQNEAQ (reference sequence). The CDR3 DNA reads TGTGCCAGCAGCTTAGCGGGTAGCGGGAGGGCCCACGAGCAGTACTTC. Its protein product is CASSLAGSGRAHEQYF.

The chain recombines TRBV15 with TRBJ1-1; 8 bases line up with TRBD1. V shed 4 bases, J shed 4 bases, and the junction held 2 bases outside the gene matches. Germline values: CDR1 LNHNV, CDR2 YYDKDF (reference sequence). This CDR3 comprises 13 residues. The DNA of the CDR3 is TGTGCCACCAGCATAGACAGGGGCACTGAAGCTTTCTTT. Translation: CATSIDRGTEAFF. Full variable domain (rest looked up from reference TRBV15 and TRBJ1-1): DAMVIQNPRYQVTQFGKPVTLSCSQTLNHNVMYWYQQKSSQAPKLLFHYYDKDFNNEADTPDNFQSRRPNTSFCFLDIRSPGLGDTAMYLCATSIDRGTEAFFGQGTRLTVV.

The genes are TRBV6-1 and TRBJ2-3; 7 bases map to TRBD2. Germline CDR1 and CDR2: MNHNS and SASEGT. The CDR3 is made up of 16 amino acids. The V segment lost 1 base and the J segment 3 bases; nucleotides outside the gene matches: 7. The CDR3 sequence is CASSEEAAGATDTQYF. The CDR3 DNA reads as TGTGCCAGCAGTGAAGAGGCGGCGGGAGCAACAGATACGCAGTATTTT.

This clone came up once. The chain links TRBV7-6 to TRBJ2-1; 7 bases map to TRBD1. The ends lost 5 bases at V and 3 bases at J; junction bases unmatched: 13. The CDR3 has 17 residues. Per germline, CDR1 SGHVS and CDR2 FNYEAQ. The CDR3 protein is CASSPINRGPVYNEQFF. CDR3 DNA sequence: TGTGCCAGCAGCCCAATCAACAGGGGACCCGTCTACAATGAGCAGTTCTTC.

The chain couples TRBV6-5 to TRBJ2-3; TRBD1 might be the D (6 bases). CDR1 MNHEY and CDR2 SVGAGI come from the germline V gene. The CDR3 contains 15 residues. Trimming stripped 5 bases from V and 3 bases from J, with 15 bases between. For the CDR3, the DNA is TGTGCCAGCAGTCCTTACGACAGGATGACAGATACGCAGTATTTT. Amino acids: CASSPYDRMTDTQYF.

In its sample, this clone was seen a few times. The chain has TRBV30 and TRBJ1-1; D unclear. CDR3 length: 13 residues. Germline CDR1 is GTSNPN and CDR2 is SVGIG (reference sequence). Trimming shortened V by 0 bases and J by 0 bases, and 5 bases separated the two germline ends. Written as DNA, the CDR3 is TGTGCCTGGAGTGTGAGTATGAACACTGAAGCTTTCTTT. This encodes CAWSVSMNTEAFF.

The V call is TRBV29-1, the J call TRBJ2-5, with 7 nucleotides matching TRBD2. Germline loops: CDR1 SQVTM, CDR2 ANQGSEA. Trimming took 2 bases from V and 2 from J; bases not matched to a gene: 5. The CDR3 sequence is 14 residues long. The DNA of the CDR3 is TGCAGCGTTGAAAAGCGGGACGTACAAGAGACCCAGTACTTC. This encodes CSVEKRDVQETQYF.

The chain employs TRBV4-2 and TRBJ1-2, with D perhaps matching TRBD1 (5 bases). The CDR3 extends over 16 amino acids. CDR1 and CDR2 (germline): LGHNA, YNFKEQ. V gave up 1 base and J gave up 0 bases, with 12 bases separating them. Here the CDR3 reads CASSQVLTAPNYGYTF. Here the CDR3 DNA reads TGTGCCAGCAGCCAAGTTTTGACAGCACCTAACTATGGCTACACCTTC.

This clone was picked up one time. The chain has TRBV5-4 and TRBJ2-1; 7 bases align to TRBD2. CDR3 length: 15 amino acids. V shed 3 bases, J shed 0 bases, and the junction held 3 bases outside the gene matches. The germline V gene encodes CDR1 SGHNT and CDR2 YYREEE (reference sequence). DNA for the CDR3: TGTGCCAGCAGCTATTGGACTAGCTCCTACAATGAGCAGTTCTTC. Translated, it gives CASSYWTSSYNEQFF. Looking up the rest from reference TRBV5-4 and TRBJ2-1 gives the full variable domain: ETGVTQSPTHLIKTRGQQVTLRCSSQSGHNTVSWYQQALGQGPQFIFQYYREEENGRGNFPPRFSGLQFPNYSSELNVNALELDDSALYLCASSYWTSSYNEQFFGPGTRLTVL.

In this sample, this clone turned up many times. V usage is TRBV27 and J usage is TRBJ2-1; tentatively, D is TRBD2 (5 bases). The germline V gene encodes CDR1 MNHEY and CDR2 SMNVEV (reference sequence). The V end lost 2 bases, the J end lost 7 bases, and 12 bases lay between the germline ends. CDR3 length equals 14 residues. CDR3 amino acids: CASSLGVARNEQFF. The CDR3 coding sequence is TGTGCCAGCAGTTTAGGGGTAGCGAGGAATGAGCAGTTCTTC.

The rearrangement joins TRBV28 to TRBJ2-7, with D unclear. V gave up 4 bases and J gave up 0 bases, with 10 bases separating them. From germline, CDR1 is MDHEN and CDR2 SYDVKM. This CDR3 has 14 residues. This CDR3 reads CASSSPSNSYEQYF. The DNA for the CDR3 is TGTGCCAGCAGTTCCCCATCTAACTCCTACGAGCAGTACTTC.

This sequence joins TRBV7-6 and TRBJ1-3, with D perhaps matching TRBD1 (6 bases). Trimming pared 3 bases from V and 0 bases from J, leaving 9 bases between. Germline CDR1 reads SGHVS; CDR2 reads FNYEAQ. CDR3 length equals 15 residues. This CDR3 reads CASSFVQGSGNTIYF. CDR3 DNA sequence: TGTGCCAGCAGCTTTGTACAGGGCTCTGGAAACACCATATATTTT.

This clone was counted once. This sequence joins TRBV4-2 and TRBJ1-5; 9 nucleotides line up with TRBD1. The germline gives CDR1 LGHNA, CDR2 YNFKEQ. The CDR3 is made up of 16 amino acids. The V segment lost 0 bases and the J segment 6 bases; nucleotides outside the gene matches: 6. Written as DNA, the CDR3 is TGTGCCAGCAGCCAAGAAACAGGGGGCTTCGTTCAGCCCCAGCATTTT. As protein: CASSQETGGFVQPQHF.

The chain is built from TRBV4-1 and TRBJ2-7, with 8 bases fitting TRBD2. CDR3 size: 19 residues. Germline CDR1 and CDR2: MGHRA and YSYEKL. Trimming cost V 0 bases and J 5 bases; bases outside gene matches: 18. CDR3 region: CASSQETYAGLGRINEQYF. CDR3 bases: TGCGCCAGCAGCCAAGAGACGTATGCGGGACTAGGAAGGATTAACGAGCAGTACTTC.

The V gene is TRBV5-3, the J gene TRBJ2-3; 9 nucleotides align to TRBD2. TRBV5-3 is an ORF, with its function uncertain. CDR3 length equals 21 residues. The trim removed 3 bases at V and 1 base at J, leaving 21 bases unmatched. The CDR3 sequence: CARSSSRQGGLAGKGTDTQYF. For the CDR3, the DNA is TGTGCCAGAAGCTCCAGTAGGCAGGGAGGGCTAGCGGGAAAGGGCACAGATACGCAGTATTTT.

This clone rates as medium-sized. V is TRBV10-3 and J is TRBJ1-1; D uncertain. The CDR3 is 14 residues long. Trimming took 8 bases from V and 3 from J, leaving 16 bases between them. Germline CDR1 reads ENHRY; CDR2 reads SYGVKD. The CDR3 loop reads CAIRKSSGYTEAFF. The CDR3 DNA is TGTGCCATCCGGAAGTCGTCGGGATACACTGAAGCTTTCTTT.

The genes are TRBV4-1 and TRBJ2-7; 10 positions agree with TRBD2. The CDR3 runs 16 residues. Germline V gene lookup returns CDR1 MGHRA and CDR2 YSYEKL. The trim removed 3 bases at V and 3 bases at J, leaving 8 bases unmatched. Here the CDR3 reads CASSQDAGTSDYEQYF. For the CDR3, the DNA is TGCGCCAGCAGCCAGGACGCCGGGACTAGCGACTACGAGCAGTACTTC.

This clone was found a few times. V gene TRBV27 combines with J gene TRBJ2-7; a possible D gene is TRBD1 (6 bases). The V gene lost 2 bases and the J gene lost 6 bases, with 14 bases spanning the gap. Per the germline V gene, CDR1 is MNHEY and CDR2 is SMNVEV (reference sequence). The CDR3 runs 14 residues. The CDR3 DNA sequence: TGTGCCAGCAGTTTAGGCCCACGGACAGTCGAGCAGTACTTC. Translating it yields CASSLGPRTVEQYF.

This clone was counted a single time. This chain connects TRBV27 to TRBJ2-3; 9 bases agree with TRBD2. The CDR3 extends over 17 amino acids. With V trimmed by 5 bases and J by 0 bases, 9 bases remained unmatched. Germline V gene data show CDR1 as MNHEY and CDR2 as SMNVEV (reference sequence). The CDR3 sequence: CASSPRLAEASTDTQYF. The CDR3, as DNA: TGTGCCAGCAGTCCGCGACTAGCGGAAGCTAGCACAGATACGCAGTATTTT.